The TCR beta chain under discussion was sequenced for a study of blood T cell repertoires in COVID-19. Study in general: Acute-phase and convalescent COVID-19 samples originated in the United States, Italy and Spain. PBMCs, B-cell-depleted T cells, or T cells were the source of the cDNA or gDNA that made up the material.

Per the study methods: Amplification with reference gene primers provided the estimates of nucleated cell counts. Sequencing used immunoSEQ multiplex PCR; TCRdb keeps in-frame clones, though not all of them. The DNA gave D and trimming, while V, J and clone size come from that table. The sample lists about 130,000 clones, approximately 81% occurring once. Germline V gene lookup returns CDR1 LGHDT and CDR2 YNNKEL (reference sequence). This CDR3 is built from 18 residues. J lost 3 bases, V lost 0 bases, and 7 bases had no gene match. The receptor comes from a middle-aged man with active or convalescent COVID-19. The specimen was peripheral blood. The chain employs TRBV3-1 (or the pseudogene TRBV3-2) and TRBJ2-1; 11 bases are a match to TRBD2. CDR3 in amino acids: CASSQDKSGLADYNEQFF. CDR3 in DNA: TGTGCCAGCAGCCAAGATAAATCGGGACTAGCGGACTACAATGAGCAGTTCTTC.